The present T cell receptor beta chain was sequenced within a study of T cells in localized non-small cell lung cancer. Notes on the study in general: Heterogeneity remains possible because sequencing was limited to only one tumor region. When the top 100 tumor clones were examined, a median about 60 of them also appeared in the adjacent lung, which was paired and uninvolved. Greater T cell density in blood accompanied longer overall survival.

As to this clone: Its target is unknown.

Here immunoSEQ multiplex PCR was the method, and the copy in TCRdb shows in-frame clones only, minus some. The table has about 19,000 clones, about 90% seen once. This CDR3 is 11 amino acids long. Trimming removed 6 bases at V and 10 bases at J, with 10 bases between. CDR1 ENHRY and CDR2 SYGVKD come from the germline V gene. V usage is TRBV10-3 and J usage is TRBJ2-1; D is uncertain. The clonotype was recovered from a woman aged 40-69 years with stage I lung adenocarcinoma. Sequencing was performed on peripheral blood, taken before any cancer treatment. In nucleotides, the CDR3 is TGTGCCATCAGCCCCCTTCGCGAGCAGTTCTTC. Protein product: CAISPLREQFF.